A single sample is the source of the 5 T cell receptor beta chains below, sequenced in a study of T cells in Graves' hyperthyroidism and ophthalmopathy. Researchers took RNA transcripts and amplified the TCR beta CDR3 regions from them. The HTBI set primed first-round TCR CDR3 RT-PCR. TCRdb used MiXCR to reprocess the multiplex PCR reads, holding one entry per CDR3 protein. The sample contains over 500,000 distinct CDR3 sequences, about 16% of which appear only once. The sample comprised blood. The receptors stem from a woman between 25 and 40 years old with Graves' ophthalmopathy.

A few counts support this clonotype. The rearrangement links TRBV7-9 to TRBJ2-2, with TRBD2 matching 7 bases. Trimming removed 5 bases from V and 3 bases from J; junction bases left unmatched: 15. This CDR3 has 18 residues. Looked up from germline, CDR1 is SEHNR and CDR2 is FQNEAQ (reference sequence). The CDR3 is CASSPGEGRERDTGELFF. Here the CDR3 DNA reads TGTGCCAGCAGCCCTGGTGAGGGGCGGGAGCGGGACACCGGGGAGCTGTTTTTT.

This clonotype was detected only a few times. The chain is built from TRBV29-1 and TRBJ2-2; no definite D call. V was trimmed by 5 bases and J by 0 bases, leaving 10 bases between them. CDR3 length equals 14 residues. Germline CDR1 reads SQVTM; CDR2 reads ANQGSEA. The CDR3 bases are TGCAGCGTTCGTCGCCCTACGAACACCGGGGAGCTGTTTTTT. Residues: CSVRRPTNTGELFF.

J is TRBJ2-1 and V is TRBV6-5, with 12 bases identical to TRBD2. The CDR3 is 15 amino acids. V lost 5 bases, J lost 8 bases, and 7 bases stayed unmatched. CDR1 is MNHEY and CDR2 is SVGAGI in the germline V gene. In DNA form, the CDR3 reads TGTGCCAGCAGTCACCTAGCGGGAGGGCGGTATGAGCAGTTCTTC. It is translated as CASSHLAGGRYEQFF.

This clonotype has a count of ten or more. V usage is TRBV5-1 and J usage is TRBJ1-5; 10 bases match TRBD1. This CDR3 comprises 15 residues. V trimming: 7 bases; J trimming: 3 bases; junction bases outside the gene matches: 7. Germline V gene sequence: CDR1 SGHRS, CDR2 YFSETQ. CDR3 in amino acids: CASSLGQGHNQPQHF. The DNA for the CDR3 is TGCGCCAGCTCTCTGGGACAGGGGCACAATCAGCCCCAGCATTTT.

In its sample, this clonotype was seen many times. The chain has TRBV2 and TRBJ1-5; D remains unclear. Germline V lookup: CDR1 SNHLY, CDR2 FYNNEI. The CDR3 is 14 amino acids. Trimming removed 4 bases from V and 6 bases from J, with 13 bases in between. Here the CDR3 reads CASSVHLISQPQHF. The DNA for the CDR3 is TGTGCCAGCAGTGTACATCTCATAAGTCAGCCCCAGCATTTT.